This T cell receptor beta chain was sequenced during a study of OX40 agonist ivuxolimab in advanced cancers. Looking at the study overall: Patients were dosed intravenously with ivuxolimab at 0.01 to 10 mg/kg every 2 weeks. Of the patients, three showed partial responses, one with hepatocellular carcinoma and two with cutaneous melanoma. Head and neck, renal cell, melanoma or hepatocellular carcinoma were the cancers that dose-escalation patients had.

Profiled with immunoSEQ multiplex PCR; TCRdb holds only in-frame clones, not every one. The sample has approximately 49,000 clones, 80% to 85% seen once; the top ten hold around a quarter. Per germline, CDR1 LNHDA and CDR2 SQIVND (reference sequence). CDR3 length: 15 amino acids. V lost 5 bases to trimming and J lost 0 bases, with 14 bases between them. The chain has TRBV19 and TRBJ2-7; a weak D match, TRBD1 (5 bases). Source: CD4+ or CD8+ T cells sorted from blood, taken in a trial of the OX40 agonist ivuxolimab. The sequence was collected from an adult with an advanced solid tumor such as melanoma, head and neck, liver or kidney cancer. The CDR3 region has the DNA TGTGCCAGTAGTTCTTCGACAGATAGCTCCTACGAGCAGTACTTC. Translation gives CASSSSTDSSYEQYF.